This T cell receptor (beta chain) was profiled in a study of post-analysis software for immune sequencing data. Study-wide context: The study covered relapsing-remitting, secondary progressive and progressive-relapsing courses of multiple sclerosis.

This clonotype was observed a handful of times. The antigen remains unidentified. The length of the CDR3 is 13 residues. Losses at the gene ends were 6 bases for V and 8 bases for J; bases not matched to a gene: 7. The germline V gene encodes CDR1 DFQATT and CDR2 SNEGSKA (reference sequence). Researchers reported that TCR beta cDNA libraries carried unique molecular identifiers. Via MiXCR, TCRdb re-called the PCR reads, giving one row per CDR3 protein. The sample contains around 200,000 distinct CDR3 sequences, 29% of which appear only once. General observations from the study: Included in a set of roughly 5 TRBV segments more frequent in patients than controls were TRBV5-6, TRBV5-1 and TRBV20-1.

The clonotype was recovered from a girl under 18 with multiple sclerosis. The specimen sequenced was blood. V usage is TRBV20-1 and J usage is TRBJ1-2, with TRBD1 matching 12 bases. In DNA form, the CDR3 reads TGCAGTGCAGGGGACAGGGGGCGCGGAGGCTACACCTTC. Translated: CSAGDRGRGGYTF.